This T cell receptor (beta chain) stems from a study of response to subunit inactivated influenza vaccine. Each CDR3 protein gets one entry after TCRdb re-called the RT-PCR reads with MiXCR. Of about 500,000 distinct CDR3 sequences in the sample, approximately 15% were seen once. This CDR3 is built from 15 residues. V gave up 3 bases and J gave up 3 bases, with 15 bases separating them. This clonotype turned up a few times. The genes are TRBV12-3 or TRBV12-4 and TRBJ2-7, with D perhaps matching TRBD1 (6 bases). The source material was CD4+ T cells sorted from PBMCs, sampled around 2 years after vaccination. This TCR was recovered from a man in his fifties or sixties who received an inactivated influenza vaccine. The CDR3 DNA reads as TGTGCCAGCAGTTTCCGACAGGCCTCCTTCTACGAGCAGTACTTC. It translates to CASSFRQASFYEQYF.